The present TCR beta chain was sequenced within a study of beta chain features in type 1 diabetes. The CDR3 has 13 residues. Trimming stripped 6 bases from V and 13 bases from J, with 16 bases between. Germline V gene lookup returns CDR1 MDHEN and CDR2 SYDVKM. Worth noting for this clone: Its specificity is unknown.

General study results and limits: Shortening that was moderate but significant affected the TCRB CDR3s of Type 1 diabetes patients in all four CD4+ subsets. Comparison showed that naive, central memory and Treg TCRB repertoires appeared more similar among patients than among healthy donors.

TCRB transcripts that were expressed got sequenced, as all of the isolated RNA had been reverse transcribed. Repertoires were generated with immunoSEQ multiplex PCR, while TCRdb's copy carries only in-frame clones and drops some. The sample consists of around 600,000 clones, roughly 12% of them appearing once. The specimen was naive CD4+ T cells from blood. The chain uses TRBV28 and TRBJ1-6, with D possibly being TRBD1 (6 bases). This TCR came from a man younger than 40 with type 1 diabetes. This CDR3 reads CASRQDRLGPLHF. CDR3 DNA sequence: TGTGCCAGCAGACAAGACAGGTTGGGGCCCCTCCACTTT.